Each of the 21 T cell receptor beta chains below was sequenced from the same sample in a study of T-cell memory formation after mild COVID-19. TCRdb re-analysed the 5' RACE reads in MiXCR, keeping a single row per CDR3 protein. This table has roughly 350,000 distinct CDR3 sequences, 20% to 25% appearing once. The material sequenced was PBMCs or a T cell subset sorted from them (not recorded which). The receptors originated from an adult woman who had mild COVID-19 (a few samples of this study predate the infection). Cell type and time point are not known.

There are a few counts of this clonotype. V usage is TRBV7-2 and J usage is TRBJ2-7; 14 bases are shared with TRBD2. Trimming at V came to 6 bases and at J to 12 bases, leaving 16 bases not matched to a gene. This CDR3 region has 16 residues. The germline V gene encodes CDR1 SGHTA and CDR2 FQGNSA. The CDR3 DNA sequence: TGTGCCAGCAGACCTCCGGGACTAGCGGGAGAGGGAGCCGTGTACTTC. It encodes CASRPPGLAGEGAVYF.

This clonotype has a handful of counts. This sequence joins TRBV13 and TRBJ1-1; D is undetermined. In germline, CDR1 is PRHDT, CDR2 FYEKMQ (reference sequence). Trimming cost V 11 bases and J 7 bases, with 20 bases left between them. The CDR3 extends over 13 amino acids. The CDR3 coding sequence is TGTGCCGGACGGTCTTCGGGCAGTGGTGAAGCTTTCTTT. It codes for CAGRSSGSGEAFF.

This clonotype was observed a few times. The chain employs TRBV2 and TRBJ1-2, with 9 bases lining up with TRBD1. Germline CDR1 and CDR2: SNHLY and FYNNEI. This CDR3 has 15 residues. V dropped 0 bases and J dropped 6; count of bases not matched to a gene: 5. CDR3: CASSEAPGQGHGYTF. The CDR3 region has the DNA TGTGCCAGCAGTGAAGCGCCGGGACAGGGCCATGGCTACACCTTC.

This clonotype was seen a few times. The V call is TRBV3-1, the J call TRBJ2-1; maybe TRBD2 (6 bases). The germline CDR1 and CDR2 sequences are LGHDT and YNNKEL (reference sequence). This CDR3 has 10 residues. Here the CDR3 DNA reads TGTGCTACCGGGAGACGAGAGCAGTTCTTC. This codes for CATGRREQFF.

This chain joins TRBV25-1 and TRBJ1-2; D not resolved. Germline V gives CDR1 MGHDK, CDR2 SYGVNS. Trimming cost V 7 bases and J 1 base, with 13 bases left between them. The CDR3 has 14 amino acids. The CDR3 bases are TGTGCCAGCATCCGATGGGTGGTTAACTATGGCTACACCTTC. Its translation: CASIRWVVNYGYTF.

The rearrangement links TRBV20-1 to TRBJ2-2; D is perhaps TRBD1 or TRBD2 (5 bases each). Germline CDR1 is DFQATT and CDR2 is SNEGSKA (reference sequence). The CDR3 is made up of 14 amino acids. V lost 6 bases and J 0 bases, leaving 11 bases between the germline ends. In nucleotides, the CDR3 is TGCAGTGCCAAGGGGACGTCGAACACCGGGGAGCTGTTTTTT. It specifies CSAKGTSNTGELFF.

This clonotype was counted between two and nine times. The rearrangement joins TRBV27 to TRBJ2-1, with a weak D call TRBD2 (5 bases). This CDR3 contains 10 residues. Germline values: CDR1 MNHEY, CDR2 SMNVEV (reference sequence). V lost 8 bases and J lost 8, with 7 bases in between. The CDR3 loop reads CASGEHEQFF. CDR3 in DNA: TGTGCCAGCGGGGAGCATGAGCAGTTCTTC.

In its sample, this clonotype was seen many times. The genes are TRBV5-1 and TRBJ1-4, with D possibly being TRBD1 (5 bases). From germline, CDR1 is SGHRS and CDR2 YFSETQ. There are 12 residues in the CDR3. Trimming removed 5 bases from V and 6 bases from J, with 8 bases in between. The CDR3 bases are TGCGCCAGCAGGGACATCGATGAAAAACTGTTTTTT. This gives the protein CASRDIDEKLFF.

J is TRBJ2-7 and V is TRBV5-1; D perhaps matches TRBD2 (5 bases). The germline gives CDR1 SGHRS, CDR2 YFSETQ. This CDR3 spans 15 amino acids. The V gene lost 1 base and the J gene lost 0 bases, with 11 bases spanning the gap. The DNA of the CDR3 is TGCGCCAGCAGCTTGAGCTCTAGCTACTCCTACGAGCAGTACTTC. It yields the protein CASSLSSSYSYEQYF.

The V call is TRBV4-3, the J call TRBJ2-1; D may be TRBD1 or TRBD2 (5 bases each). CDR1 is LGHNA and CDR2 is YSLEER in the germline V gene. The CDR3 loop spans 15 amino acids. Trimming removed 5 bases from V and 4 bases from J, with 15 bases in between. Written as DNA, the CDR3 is TGCGCCAGCAGCGGGACCTCCGAGGGATACAATGAGCAGTTCTTC. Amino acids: CASSGTSEGYNEQFF.

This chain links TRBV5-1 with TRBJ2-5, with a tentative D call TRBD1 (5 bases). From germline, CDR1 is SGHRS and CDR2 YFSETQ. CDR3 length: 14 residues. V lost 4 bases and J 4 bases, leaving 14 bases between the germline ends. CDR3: CASSPSYRGETQYF. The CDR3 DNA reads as TGCGCCAGCAGCCCCTCTTATAGGGGAGAGACCCAGTACTTC.

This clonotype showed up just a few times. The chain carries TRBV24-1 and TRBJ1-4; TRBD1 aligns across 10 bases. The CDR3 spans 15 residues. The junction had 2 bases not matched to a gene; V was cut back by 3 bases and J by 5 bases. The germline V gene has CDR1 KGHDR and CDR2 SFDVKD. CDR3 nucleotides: TGTGCCACCAGTGATGGGGGACAGGGGAATGAAAAACTGTTTTTT. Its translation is CATSDGGQGNEKLFF.

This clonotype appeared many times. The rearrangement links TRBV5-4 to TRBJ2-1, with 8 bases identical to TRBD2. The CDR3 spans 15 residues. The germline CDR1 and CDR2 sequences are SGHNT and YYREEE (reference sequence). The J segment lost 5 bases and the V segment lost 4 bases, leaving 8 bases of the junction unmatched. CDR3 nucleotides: TGTGCCAGCAGCCAACTACTAGCGGCACACAATGAGCAGTTCTTC. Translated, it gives CASSQLLAAHNEQFF.

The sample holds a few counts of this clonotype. The CDR3 DNA follows: TGTGCCAGCAGCGTGGGACAGGTTTTCAGAATTTTATATTTT. This sequence encodes CASSVGQVFRILYF. V and J are TRBV12-3 or TRBV12-4 and TRBJ1-3; the match to TRBD1 covers 8 bases. V lost 6 bases and J lost 14; bases outside the gene matches: 15. The CDR3 is 14 residues long.

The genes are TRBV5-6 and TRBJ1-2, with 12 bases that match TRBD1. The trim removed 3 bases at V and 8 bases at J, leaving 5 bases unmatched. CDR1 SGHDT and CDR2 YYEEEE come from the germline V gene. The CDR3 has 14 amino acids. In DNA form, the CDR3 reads TGTGCCAGCAGCTCGGGACAGGGGGCCCGGGGCTACACCTTC. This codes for CASSSGQGARGYTF.

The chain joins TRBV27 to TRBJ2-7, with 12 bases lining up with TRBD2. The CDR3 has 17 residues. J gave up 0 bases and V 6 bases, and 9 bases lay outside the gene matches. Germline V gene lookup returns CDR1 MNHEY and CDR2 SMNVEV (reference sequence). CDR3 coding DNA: TGTGCCAGCAGGACTTTACTAGCGGGAGGATTCTCCTACGAGCAGTACTTC. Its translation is CASRTLLAGGFSYEQYF.

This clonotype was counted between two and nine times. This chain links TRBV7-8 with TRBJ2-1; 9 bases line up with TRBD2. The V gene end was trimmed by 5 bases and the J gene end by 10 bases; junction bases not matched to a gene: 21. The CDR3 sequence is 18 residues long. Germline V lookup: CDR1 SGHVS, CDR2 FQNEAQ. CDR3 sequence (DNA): TGTGCCAGCAGCCTAGTGGGAAGCGGGAGGCCCTCCCCCTGGGAGCAGTTCTTC. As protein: CASSLVGSGRPSPWEQFF.

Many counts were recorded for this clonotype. Here the CDR3 reads CASSLMNTDTQYF. In DNA, the CDR3 is TGTGCCAGCAGCTTAATGAACACAGATACGCAGTATTTT. This chain uses TRBV7-9 with TRBJ2-3; D unresolved. The germline gives CDR1 SEHNR, CDR2 FQNEAQ (reference sequence). V gave up 2 bases and J gave up 2 bases, with 5 bases separating them. The CDR3 is made up of 13 amino acids.

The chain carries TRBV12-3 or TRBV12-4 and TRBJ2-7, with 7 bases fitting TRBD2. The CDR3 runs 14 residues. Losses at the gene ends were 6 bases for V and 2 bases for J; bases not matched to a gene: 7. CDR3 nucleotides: TGTGCCAGCAGCCACAGCGGGGAAACCTACGAGCAGTACTTC. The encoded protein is CASSHSGETYEQYF.

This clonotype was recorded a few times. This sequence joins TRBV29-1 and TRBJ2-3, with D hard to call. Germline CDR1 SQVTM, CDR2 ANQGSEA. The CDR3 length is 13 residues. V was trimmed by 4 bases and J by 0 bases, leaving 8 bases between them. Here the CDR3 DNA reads TGCAGCGTTGTTCAGACTAGCACAGATACGCAGTATTTT. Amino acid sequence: CSVVQTSTDTQYF.

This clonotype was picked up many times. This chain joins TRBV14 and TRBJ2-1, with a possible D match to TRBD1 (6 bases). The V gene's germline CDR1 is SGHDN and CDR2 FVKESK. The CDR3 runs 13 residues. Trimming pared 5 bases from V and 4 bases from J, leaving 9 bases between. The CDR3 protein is CASSSQGYNEQFF. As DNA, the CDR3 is TGTGCCAGCAGCTCACAGGGTTACAATGAGCAGTTCTTC.